These 29 T cell receptor beta chains came from one sample sequenced in a study of T cells after yellow fever vaccination. TCRdb reprocessed the 5' RACE reads with MiXCR, giving one entry per CDR3 protein. Among roughly 330,000 distinct CDR3 sequences listed, 6.8% were seen once. The starting material was PBMCs, obtained approximately 47 days after the first yellow fever vaccination. The receptors come from a man younger than 35 who received the YFV17D yellow fever vaccine.

The gene calls are TRBV12-5 and TRBJ2-7, with 7 bases aligning to TRBD1. After removal of 3 bases from V and 4 bases from J, the junction contained 3 bases not matched to a gene. Germline V gives CDR1 LGHNT, CDR2 FRNRAP. The CDR3 has 13 residues. The CDR3 is CASGLGTAYEQYF. The CDR3 nucleotides are TGTGCTAGTGGTTTAGGGACAGCTTACGAGCAGTACTTC.

The rearrangement links TRBV6-2 or TRBV6-3 to TRBJ1-1; weak D call: TRBD1 (6 bases). CDR1 is MNHEY, CDR2 SVGEGT, per germline. The length of the CDR3 is 13 residues. The V end was cut by 5 bases, the J end by 3 bases, with 10 bases between. The CDR3 protein is CASSRGGHTEAFF. CDR3 DNA: TGTGCCAGCAGTCGTGGGGGGCACACTGAAGCTTTCTTT.

The chain recombines TRBV5-8 with TRBJ2-5, with D perhaps matching TRBD2 (5 bases). Trimming stripped 5 bases from V and 5 bases from J, with 13 bases between. The germline V gene has CDR1 SGHTS and CDR2 YDEGEE. The CDR3 runs 13 residues. The CDR3 region has the DNA TGTGCCAGCAGACCCACGGGAAAGGAGACCCAGTACTTC. Its protein product is CASRPTGKETQYF.

J is TRBJ2-7 and V is TRBV4-1; tentatively, D is TRBD1 (7 bases). The V gene's germline CDR1 is MGHRA and CDR2 YSYEKL. This CDR3 region has 16 residues. Trimming pared 4 bases from V and 2 bases from J, leaving 18 bases between. The CDR3 loop reads CASSRPAGQRAYEQYF. Here the CDR3 DNA reads TGCGCCAGCAGCCGGCCCGCGGGACAGCGAGCCTACGAGCAGTACTTC.

This clonotype was detected only a few times. The J gene is TRBJ2-7, the V gene TRBV12-3 or TRBV12-4; 8 positions agree with TRBD2. This CDR3 has 13 amino acids. Trimming cost V 6 bases and J 2 bases; bases outside gene matches: 3. CDR3 loop: CASSFGGAYEQYF. Here the CDR3 DNA reads TGTGCCAGCAGCTTCGGGGGGGCCTACGAGCAGTACTTC.

The rearrangement links TRBV11-2 to TRBJ2-5, with D possibly being TRBD2 (7 bases). The CDR3 consists of 15 residues. Germline CDR1 reads SGHAT; CDR2 reads FQNNGV. V was pared by 6 bases and J by 4 bases, with 18 bases between. In DNA form, the CDR3 reads TGTGCCAGCAGATCCATACGGGGGGCGGGAGAGACCCAGTACTTC. Amino acid sequence: CASRSIRGAGETQYF.

V is TRBV12-3 or TRBV12-4 and J is TRBJ2-5; 10 bases map to TRBD1. V shed 7 bases and J 5 bases; nucleotides not matched to a gene: 4. The CDR3 has 13 amino acids. The DNA of the CDR3 is TGTGCCAGCAAGGGGACAGGGGTTGAGACCCAGTACTTC. Amino acid sequence: CASKGTGVETQYF.

V is TRBV7-9 and J is TRBJ2-1; D remains unclear. The CDR3 extends over 16 amino acids. With 3 bases removed from V and 8 bases from J, the gap between germline ends came to 20 bases. CDR1 SEHNR and CDR2 FQNEAQ come from the germline V gene (reference sequence). The CDR3 region has the DNA TGTGCCAGCAGCTTGGAAAGGGTCCGACCCGGACATGAGCAGTTCTTC. It specifies CASSLERVRPGHEQFF.

With regard to this clonotype: Sequence at one end of the junction differs from germline and may be a read error. This chain links TRBV2 with TRBJ1-1; TRBD1 might be the D (6 bases). From germline, CDR1 is SNHLY and CDR2 FYNNEI. The CDR3 is 14 amino acids. CDR3 loop: CASRGGSMNTEAFF. DNA of the CDR3: TGTGCGAGCAGGGGAGGGAGCATGAACACTGAAGCTTTCTTT.

The rearrangement uses TRBV7-9 and TRBJ1-4; D gene ambiguous. The CDR3 is made up of 15 amino acids. V lost 5 bases to trimming and J lost 8 bases, with 18 bases between them. Per the germline V gene, CDR1 is SEHNR and CDR2 is FQNEAQ (reference sequence). The CDR3 region has the DNA TGTGCCAGCAGCACCCAGACCCCCGCGCGAGAAAAACTGTTTTTT. Its translation is CASSTQTPAREKLFF. Based on the CDR3 plus reference TRBV7-9 and TRBJ1-4, the full variable domain is DTGVSQNPRHKITKRGQNVTFRCDPISEHNRLYWYRQTLGQGPEFLTYFQNEAQLEKSRLLSDRFSAERPKGSFSTLEIQRTEQGDSAMYLCASSTQTPAREKLFFGSGTQLSVL.

The chain recombines TRBV6-4 with TRBJ2-3, with 9 bases identical to TRBD2. The length of the CDR3 is 19 residues. Losses at the gene ends were 5 bases for V and 2 bases for J; bases not matched to a gene: 17. Germline values: CDR1 MRHNA, CDR2 SNTAGT. This chain's CDR3 is CASSQLGVAGDRVTDTQYF. Written as DNA, the CDR3 is TGTGCCAGCAGTCAACTCGGGGTAGCGGGGGACCGAGTCACAGATACGCAGTATTTT.

In its sample, this clonotype was seen a few times. The rearrangement uses TRBV10-3 and TRBJ2-2; D is unresolved. Trimming shortened V by 3 bases and J by 4 bases, and 9 bases separated the two germline ends. CDR1 and CDR2 (germline): ENHRY, SYGVKD. CDR3 length equals 14 residues. CDR3 DNA: TGTGCCATCAGTGACCTCTTTGGCACCGGGGAGCTGTTTTTT. Its protein is CAISDLFGTGELFF.

The CDR3, as DNA: TGCGCCAGCAGTCTCTCGGACCTAGATACGCAGTATTTT. It specifies CASSLSDLDTQYF. The V and J genes are TRBV23-1 and TRBJ2-3; unclear D gene. TRBV23-1 is recorded as an ORF, its role being uncertain. With 4 bases removed from V and 5 bases from J, the gap between germline ends came to 10 bases. CDR3 size: 13 residues.

The chain uses TRBV6-2 or TRBV6-3 and TRBJ2-3, with D perhaps matching TRBD2 (6 bases). The CDR3 is 18 amino acids. Trimming removed 0 bases from V and 2 bases from J, with 18 bases in between. Germline assignment: CDR1 MNHEY and CDR2 SVGEGT. CDR3 in DNA: TGTGCCAGCAGTTACTCGAAATCGGGGGAGGTTCCCACAGATACGCAGTATTTT. Residues: CASSYSKSGEVPTDTQYF.

In this sample, this clonotype turned up many times. This chain connects TRBV15 to TRBJ2-7, with D perhaps being TRBD1 or TRBD2 (5 bases each). Trimming pared 5 bases from V and 7 bases from J, leaving 12 bases between. CDR1 and CDR2 from the germline V gene are LNHNV and YYDKDF (reference sequence). CDR3 length equals 12 residues. This CDR3 reads CATSSPWGEQYV. CDR3 sequence (DNA): TGTGCCACCAGCTCACCCTGGGGGGAGCAGTACGTC.

The table lists this clonotype with a few counts. The chain uses TRBV3-1 and TRBJ2-1; D ambiguous. The germline gives CDR1 LGHDT, CDR2 YNNKEL (reference sequence). With 5 bases removed from V and 6 bases from J, the gap between germline ends came to 17 bases. This CDR3 comprises 15 residues. Here the CDR3 DNA reads TGTGCCAGCAGCAAAGGTGGGCAGGCCCCCAATGAGCAGTTCTTC. It translates to CASSKGGQAPNEQFF.

This clonotype was observed many times. The V call is TRBV5-1, the J call TRBJ2-1; D gene ambiguous. Trimming took off 0 bases at V and 6 bases at J, with 7 bases between the two ends. CDR3 length: 13 amino acids. The germline V gene has CDR1 SGHRS and CDR2 YFSETQ. The CDR3 DNA follows: TGCGCCAGCAGCTTGGGCGTACCCAATGAGCAGTTCTTC. It translates to CASSLGVPNEQFF.

This clonotype was seen more than once but under ten times. This rearrangement joins TRBV9 to TRBJ1-4; 7 bases agree with TRBD1. The CDR3 length is 17 residues. V was pared by 0 bases and J by 8 bases, with 13 bases of the junction left unmatched. The germline V gene encodes CDR1 SGDLS and CDR2 YYNGEE. This chain's CDR3 is CASSVGGGGAADEKLFF. The CDR3 coding sequence is TGTGCCAGCAGCGTAGGAGGAGGGGGCGCCGCGGACGAAAAACTGTTTTTT.

Only a few counts were recorded for this clonotype. The genes are TRBV20-1 and TRBJ2-1; 10 positions match TRBD2. Trimming at V came to 6 bases and at J to 8 bases, leaving 4 bases not matched to a gene. Per the germline V gene, CDR1 is DFQATT and CDR2 is SNEGSKA (reference sequence). The CDR3 covers 12 residues. In nucleotides, the CDR3 is TGCAGTGCGGAAGCGGGGGGGCATGAGCAGTTCTTC. This sequence encodes CSAEAGGHEQFF.

The table lists this clonotype with a few counts. The V and J genes are TRBV5-4 and TRBJ1-4; D may be TRBD1 (6 bases). The V end was cut by 5 bases, the J end by 2 bases, with 13 bases between. Germline V CDR1 and CDR2: SGHNT, YYREEE (reference sequence). This CDR3 is 15 amino acids long. The CDR3 DNA reads TGTGCCAGCAGACGACCGACAGGTACTAATGAAAAACTGTTTTTT. Translation: CASRRPTGTNEKLFF.

This clonotype was recorded at least ten times. The gene calls are TRBV5-1 and TRBJ1-1; D possibly corresponds to TRBD1 (5 bases). Looked up from germline, CDR1 is SGHRS and CDR2 is YFSETQ. The length of the CDR3 is 13 residues. V dropped 2 bases and J dropped 4 bases, with 9 bases sitting between them. CDR3 sequence (DNA): TGCGCCAGCAGCTTTTCGGGGGGCACTGAAGCTTTCTTT. Translating gives CASSFSGGTEAFF.

This clonotype was counted between two and nine times. This rearrangement joins TRBV25-1 to TRBJ1-6; a possible D gene is TRBD1 (5 bases). The germline gives CDR1 MGHDK, CDR2 SYGVNS. V was trimmed by 3 bases and J by 7 bases, leaving 10 bases between them. The CDR3 contains 14 residues. CDR3 protein: CASSDHRTNSPLHF. The DNA for the CDR3 is TGTGCCAGCAGTGACCACAGGACGAATTCACCCCTCCACTTT.

This clonotype has a handful of counts. The chain couples TRBV12-3 or TRBV12-4 to TRBJ2-7; D is uncertain. The CDR3 consists of 14 residues. V dropped 3 bases and J dropped 4 bases, with 13 bases sitting between them. The CDR3 protein is CASSFNTGPYEQYF. DNA for the CDR3: TGTGCCAGCAGTTTCAACACGGGCCCATACGAGCAGTACTTC.

This clonotype appeared many times. The CDR3, as DNA: TGTGCCAGCAGCCCGGGGGGGGGCCGCACAGATACGCAGTATTTT. Protein: CASSPGGGRTDTQYF. The rearrangement links TRBV5-6 to TRBJ2-3; 8 bases line up with TRBD2. V was clipped by 4 bases and J by 1 base; unmatched bases: 5. The CDR3 length is 15 residues. Per the germline V gene, CDR1 is SGHDT and CDR2 is YYEEEE.

In its sample, this clonotype was seen a few times. V and J are TRBV30 and TRBJ2-2; 7 bases align to TRBD1. The CDR3 runs 15 residues. Per the germline V gene, CDR1 is GTSNPN and CDR2 is SVGIG (reference sequence). The ends lost 8 bases at V and 0 bases at J; junction bases unmatched: 9. The CDR3 DNA sequence: TGTGCCCGGACAGGAAACAACGCGAACACCGGGGAGCTGTTTTTT. Protein sequence: CARTGNNANTGELFF.

The genes are TRBV29-1 and TRBJ1-1, with 7 positions matching TRBD1. This CDR3 contains 13 residues. The trim removed 6 bases at V and 1 base at J, leaving 5 bases unmatched. The germline gives CDR1 SQVTM, CDR2 ANQGSEA. The chain's CDR3 is CSVGGTANTEAFF. The CDR3 DNA sequence: TGCAGCGTGGGCGGGACAGCGAACACTGAAGCTTTCTTT.

The chain uses TRBV15 and TRBJ2-1; unclear D gene. Per germline, CDR1 LNHNV and CDR2 YYDKDF (reference sequence). This CDR3 is 12 amino acids long. The V gene lost 0 bases and the J gene lost 5 bases, with 2 bases spanning the gap. The CDR3: CATSRENNEQFF. The CDR3 nucleotides are TGTGCCACCAGCAGAGAGAACAATGAGCAGTTCTTC.

This clonotype was detected only a few times. The V gene is TRBV4-2, the J gene TRBJ1-6; possibly TRBD1 for D (6 bases). The CDR3 length is 16 residues. V was pared by 5 bases and J by 4 bases, with 15 bases between. Germline lookup yields CDR1 LGHNA and CDR2 YNFKEQ. CDR3 region: CASSEGGGAYNSPLHF. CDR3 DNA sequence: TGTGCCAGCAGCGAGGGGGGGGGCGCGTATAATTCACCCCTCCACTTT.

The table lists this clonotype with a few counts. The chain is built from TRBV7-2 and TRBJ2-7, with TRBD1 matching over 7 bases. CDR3 length: 15 amino acids. CDR1 SGHTA and CDR2 FQGNSA come from the germline V gene. V lost 4 bases, J lost 3 bases, and 9 bases stayed unmatched. CDR3: CASSSSGTANYEQYF. Written as DNA, the CDR3 is TGTGCCAGCAGCTCGTCCGGGACAGCTAACTACGAGCAGTACTTC.